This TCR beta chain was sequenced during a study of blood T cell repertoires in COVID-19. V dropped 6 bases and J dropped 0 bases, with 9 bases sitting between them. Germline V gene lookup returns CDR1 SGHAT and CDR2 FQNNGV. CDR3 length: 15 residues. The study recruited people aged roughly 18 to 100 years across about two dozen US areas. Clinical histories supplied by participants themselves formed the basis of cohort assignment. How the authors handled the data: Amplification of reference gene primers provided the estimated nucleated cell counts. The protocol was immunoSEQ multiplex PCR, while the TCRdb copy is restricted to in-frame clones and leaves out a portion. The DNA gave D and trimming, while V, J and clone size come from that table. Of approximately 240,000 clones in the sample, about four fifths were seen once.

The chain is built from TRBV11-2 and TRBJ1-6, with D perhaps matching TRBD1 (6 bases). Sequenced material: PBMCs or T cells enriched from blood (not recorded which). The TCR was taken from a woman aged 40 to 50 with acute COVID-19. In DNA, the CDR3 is TGTGCCAGCAGACAGGGAAGCTCCTATAATTCACCCCTCCACTTT. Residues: CASRQGSSYNSPLHF.